Listed below are T cell receptor beta chains from one sample, sequenced in a study of vaccination and CD4 T cells after COVID-19. These TCRs are of unknown antigen specificity. TCRdb processed the PCR reads anew with MiXCR; each CDR3 protein has one entry. Counted here are roughly 15,000 distinct CDR3 sequences, about 50% occurring once; the ten biggest clones make up 18%. The sequencing here drew on CD4+ T cells from blood, cultured in vitro, taken about 7 months after SARS-CoV-2 vaccination. The receptors were sampled from a human donor who had recovered from COVID-19. Both conserved end residues are part of each CDR3. The D gene is left open where the match is weak. Size values are once, few and many counts, or a class for expanded clones, and some rows have none.

V: TRBV7-3
size: .
D: TRBD2
J: TRBJ2-1
CDR3: CASSPRTSGRGEQFF
DNA: TGTGCCAGCAGTCCGAGAACTAGCGGGAGAGGTGAGCAGTTCTTC

V: TRBV7-3
size: .
D: TRBD1
J: TRBJ2-2
CDR3: CASSQPQGAFTGELFF
DNA: TGTGCCAGCAGCCAACCCCAGGGGGCCTTCACCGGGGAGCTGTTTTTT

V: TRBV20-1
size: .
D: .
J: TRBJ1-3
CDR3: CSVASGYSGNTIYF
DNA: TGCAGTGTGGCGTCGGGTTACTCTGGAAACACCATATATTTT

V: TRBV12-3/TRBV12-4
size: .
D: TRBD1
J: TRBJ1-1
CDR3: CATHPGGGQVAFF
DNA: TGTGCCACCCACCCGGGGGGGGGACAGGTGGCTTTCTTT

V: TRBV20-1
size: .
D: TRBD2
J: TRBJ2-1
CDR3: CSASSGTRANEQFF
DNA: TGCAGTGCTAGCTCCGGGACTAGGGCCAATGAGCAGTTCTTC

V: TRBV6-1
size: few
D: TRBD1
J: TRBJ1-2
CDR3: CASRQTRDRERYTF
DNA: TGTGCCAGCAGACAGACTCGGGACAGGGAACGCTACACCTTC

V: TRBV11-2
size: .
D: .
J: TRBJ2-5
CDR3: CASSPRTAQETQYF
DNA: TGTGCCAGCAGCCCACGGACTGCCCAAGAGACCCAGTACTTC

V: TRBV7-6
size: few
D: .
J: TRBJ1-5
CDR3: CASSSDEAAQPQHF
DNA: TGTGCCAGCAGCTCGGACGAAGCGGCTCAGCCCCAGCATTTT

V: TRBV20-1
size: .
D: .
J: TRBJ2-7
CDR3: CSARTLRHSYEQYF
DNA: TGCAGTGCTAGAACCCTCAGGCACTCCTACGAGCAGTACTTC

V: TRBV10-3
size: .
D: .
J: TRBJ1-2
CDR3: CAISESTRRPRGGYGYTF
DNA: TGTGCCATCAGTGAGTCGACCCGAAGACCGCGGGGTGGCTATGGCTACACCTTC

V: TRBV20-1
size: .
D: TRBD2
J: TRBJ2-2
CDR3: CSARPRTSGIYGELFF
DNA: TGCAGTGCTAGACCCCGGACTAGCGGGATCTACGGGGAGCTGTTTTTT

V: TRBV6-1
size: .
D: .
J: TRBJ1-2
CDR3: CASSPTDNYGYTF
DNA: TGTGCCAGCAGCCCAACAGATAACTATGGCTACACCTTC

V: TRBV4-1
size: .
D: .
J: TRBJ2-7
CDR3: CASSQLQSYEQYF
DNA: TGCGCCAGCAGCCAATTACAGTCCTACGAGCAGTACTTC

V: TRBV5-1
size: .
D: TRBD1
J: TRBJ2-5
CDR3: CASRTTGGTETQYF
DNA: TGCGCCAGCAGAACGACAGGGGGTACAGAGACCCAGTACTTC

V: TRBV2
size: .
D: .
J: TRBJ2-3
CDR3: CASSDQGSYTDTQYF
DNA: TGTGCCAGCAGTGACCAGGGTTCTTACACAGATACGCAGTATTTT

V: TRBV19
size: .
D: .
J: TRBJ2-7
CDR3: CASSQRTRSPPYEQYF
DNA: TGTGCCAGTAGTCAACGGACACGATCCCCGCCTTACGAGCAGTACTTC

V: TRBV6-2/TRBV6-3
size: few
D: TRBD1
J: TRBJ1-1
CDR3: CASSFDRGNTEAFF
DNA: TGTGCCAGCAGTTTTGACAGGGGGAACACTGAAGCTTTCTTT

V: TRBV6-1
size: .
D: TRBD2
J: TRBJ2-5
CDR3: CASTGGGLETQYF
DNA: TGTGCCAGCACTGGCGGGGGGCTTGAGACCCAGTACTTC

V: TRBV7-8
size: .
D: .
J: TRBJ2-5
CDR3: CASSTRLWGQETQYF
DNA: TGTGCCAGCAGCACCCGTTTATGGGGGCAGGAGACCCAGTACTTC

V: TRBV7-2
size: .
D: .
J: TRBJ2-5
CDR3: CASRRGLGETQYF
DNA: TGTGCCAGCAGACGAGGGCTGGGGGAGACCCAGTACTTC